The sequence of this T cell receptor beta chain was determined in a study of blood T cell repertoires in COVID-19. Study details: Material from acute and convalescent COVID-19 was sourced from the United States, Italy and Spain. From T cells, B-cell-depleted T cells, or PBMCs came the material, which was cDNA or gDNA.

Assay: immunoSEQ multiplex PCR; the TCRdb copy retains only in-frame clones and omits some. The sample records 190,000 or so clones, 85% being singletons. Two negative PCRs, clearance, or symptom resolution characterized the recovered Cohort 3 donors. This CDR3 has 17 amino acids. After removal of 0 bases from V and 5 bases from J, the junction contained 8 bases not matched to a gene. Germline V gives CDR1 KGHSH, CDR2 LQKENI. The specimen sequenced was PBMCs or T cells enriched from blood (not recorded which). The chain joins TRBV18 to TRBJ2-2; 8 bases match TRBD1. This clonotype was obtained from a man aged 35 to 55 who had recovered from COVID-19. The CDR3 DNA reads TGTGCCAGCTCACCACCTTACGGCAGGGGGCTGACCGGGGAGCTGTTTTTT. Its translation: CASSPPYGRGLTGELFF. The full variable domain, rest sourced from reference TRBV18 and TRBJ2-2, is NAGVMQNPRHLVRRRGQEARLRCSPMKGHSHVYWYRQLPEEGLKFMVYLQKENIIDESGMPKERFSAEFPKEGPSILRIQQVVRGDSAAYFCASSPPYGRGLTGELFFGEGSRLTVL.